These 22 T cell receptor beta chains originate from one sample sequenced in a study of regulatory T cells in long-lasting Graves disease. The time point: newly diagnosed GD, antithyroid drugs for less than 3 months. TCR sequences were obtained from RNA taken from PBMCs. Arm-PCR of CDR3 regions with iRepertoire HTBI primers generated TCR beta libraries. Each CDR3 protein is one row after TCRdb ran MiXCR on the multiplex PCR reads. The sample gives around 480,000 distinct CDR3 sequences, 16% of which show up once; more than 20% is in the top ten. These data also formed part of another study, on T cells in Graves' hyperthyroidism and ophthalmopathy.

The sample was peripheral blood mononuclear cells (PBMCs), taken at new diagnosis, from a patient treated with antithyroid drugs. All receptors derive from a middle-aged woman with Graves disease.

This clonotype was observed many times. The chain has TRBV2 and TRBJ1-5, with D hard to call. This CDR3 contains 13 residues. Trimming removed 7 bases from V and 0 bases from J, with 7 bases in between. CDR1 and CDR2 (germline): SNHLY, FYNNEI. CDR3 region: CASNTDSNQPQHF. CDR3 in DNA: TGTGCCAGCAACACGGATAGCAATCAGCCCCAGCATTTT.

This clonotype was found a few times. The rearrangement joins TRBV19 to TRBJ2-1; D is unresolved. V lost 10 bases, J lost 1 base, and 17 bases lay in between. Germline V lookup: CDR1 LNHDA, CDR2 SQIVND (reference sequence). This CDR3 is 15 amino acids long. CDR3 protein: CATRPIASSYNEQFF. CDR3 sequence (DNA): TGTGCCACCAGGCCAATAGCTTCATCCTACAATGAGCAGTTCTTC. The full variable domain, rest sourced from reference TRBV19 and TRBJ2-1, is DGGITQSPKYLFRKEGQNVTLSCEQNLNHDAMYWYRQDPGQGLRLIYYSQIVNDFQKGDIAEGYSVSREKKESFPLTVTSAQKNPTAFYLCATRPIASSYNEQFFGPGTRLTVL.

As regards this clonotype: A much larger clonotype is one base distant, so this may be a read error. The chain links TRBV3-1 to TRBJ2-7; no firm D call. This CDR3 is built from 14 residues. Per the germline V gene, CDR1 is LGHDT and CDR2 is YNNKEL (reference sequence). The chain's CDR3 is CAGSQEAVLSEQYF. DNA for the CDR3: TGTGCCGGCAGCCAAGAGGCAGTACTTAGCGAGCAGTACTTC.

This clonotype has at least ten counts. J is TRBJ2-1 and V is TRBV11-2; TRBD2 matches 7 bases. The length of the CDR3 is 17 residues. Germline V gene lookup returns CDR1 SGHAT and CDR2 FQNNGV. Unmatched junction bases numbered 16, after V lost 5 bases and J lost 6 bases. The CDR3 reads CASSPQGVSGWGNEQFF. CDR3 sequence (DNA): TGTGCCAGCAGCCCCCAGGGAGTTAGCGGGTGGGGCAATGAGCAGTTCTTC.

The chain recombines TRBV6-4 with TRBJ2-2, with D unclear. This CDR3 contains 15 residues. The germline V and J ends were trimmed by 4 bases and 2 bases, with 11 bases remaining between them. Germline CDR1 and CDR2: MRHNA and SNTAGT. The CDR3 spells CASSVSRTNTGELFF. CDR3 DNA sequence: TGTGCCAGCAGTGTATCCCGAACCAACACCGGGGAGCTGTTTTTT.

This clonotype was seen ten or more times. This rearrangement joins TRBV7-2 to TRBJ1-3; the D is unclear. The CDR3 is 16 residues long. Germline CDR1 SGHTA, CDR2 FQGNSA. The V end lost 5 bases, the J end lost 2 bases, and 16 bases lay between the germline ends. CDR3 DNA sequence: TGTGCCAGCAGCGTTTACAGCAGAACTGCTGGAAACACCATATATTTT. The encoded protein is CASSVYSRTAGNTIYF.

This clonotype showed up many times. At one end the junction does not follow the germline gene, possibly because of a read error. The chain uses TRBV5-1 and TRBJ2-3, with D hard to call. The CDR3 loop spans 14 amino acids. Germline loops: CDR1 SGHRS, CDR2 YFSETQ. CDR3: CASSLLTSTDTQYF. The CDR3 DNA sequence: TGTGCCAGCAGTCTCCTCACTAGCACAGATACGCAGTATTTT.

This clonotype appeared many times. The chain recombines TRBV12-5 with TRBJ2-2; possibly TRBD1 for D (6 bases). The germline V gene has CDR1 LGHNT and CDR2 FRNRAP. The germline V and J ends were trimmed by 5 bases and 10 bases, with 14 bases remaining between them. This CDR3 region has 13 residues. In DNA, the CDR3 is TGTGCTAGTGGTCCGGGGACACCCGCGGAGCTGTTTTTT. This codes for CASGPGTPAELFF. Full variable domain (missing parts from reference TRBV12-5 and TRBJ2-2): DARVTQTPRHKVTEMGQEVTMRCQPILGHNTVFWYRQTMMQGLELLAYFRNRAPLDDSGMPKDRFSAEMPDATLATLKIQPSEPRDSAVYFCASGPGTPAELFFGEGSRLTVL.

This clonotype has ten or more counts. The rearrangement uses TRBV7-9 and TRBJ2-1, with 10 bases matching TRBD1. This CDR3 comprises 16 residues. V shed 3 bases and J 4 bases; nucleotides not matched to a gene: 6. The germline CDR1 and CDR2 sequences are SEHNR and FQNEAQ (reference sequence). The chain's CDR3 is CASSLAGTGAYNEQFF. Here the CDR3 DNA reads TGTGCCAGCAGCTTGGCCGGGACAGGGGCGTACAATGAGCAGTTCTTC.

The V gene is TRBV19, the J gene TRBJ2-7; perhaps TRBD1 as D (6 bases). The V and J ends lost 4 bases and 5 bases respectively, with 6 bases between them. The CDR3 extends over 11 amino acids. Germline V lookup: CDR1 LNHDA, CDR2 SQIVND (reference sequence). The CDR3 spells CASSTGDEQYF. DNA of the CDR3: TGTGCCAGTAGTACAGGGGACGAGCAGTACTTC.

In its sample, this clonotype was seen many times. This chain joins TRBV30 and TRBJ1-1; no clear D gene. V lost 1 base, J lost 5 bases, and 11 bases lay in between. CDR3 length: 13 residues. Germline CDR1 and CDR2: GTSNPN and SVGIG (reference sequence). CDR3 loop: CAWSESAVTEAFF. The CDR3, as DNA: TGTGCCTGGAGTGAGTCAGCAGTAACTGAAGCTTTCTTT.

The rearrangement uses TRBV27 and TRBJ2-7, with 8 bases fitting TRBD2. Germline trimming cut 3 bases from V and 3 bases from J; bases unmatched to any gene: 7. Germline lookup yields CDR1 MNHEY and CDR2 SMNVEV (reference sequence). CDR3 size: 15 residues. The CDR3 bases are TGTGCCAGCAGTTTCGCCTCCGGGACTAGCTACGAGCAGTACTTC. Protein product: CASSFASGTSYEQYF.

This clonotype was counted between two and nine times. The chain is built from TRBV11-1 and TRBJ2-7; D not resolved. The CDR3 runs to 14 residues. Germline lookup yields CDR1 SGHAT and CDR2 FQDESV (reference sequence). Trimming left V 5 bases short and J 7 bases short, with 18 bases between. Here the CDR3 reads CASSPAVQDLEQYF. DNA of the CDR3: TGTGCCAGCAGCCCAGCAGTCCAGGACCTGGAGCAGTACTTC.

In this sample, this clonotype turned up many times. The chain recombines TRBV28 with TRBJ2-7, with TRBD2 as a possible D gene (6 bases). Germline V gene lookup returns CDR1 MDHEN and CDR2 SYDVKM. The ends were cut back, 0 bases at V and 4 bases at J, with 25 bases in the middle. The CDR3 runs to 19 residues. This chain's CDR3 is CASSLWGRFGEVWDYEQYF. CDR3 bases: TGTGCCAGCAGTTTATGGGGCCGTTTTGGGGAGGTCTGGGATTACGAGCAGTACTTC.

V is TRBV3-1 and J is TRBJ2-5, with 11 bases identical to TRBD2. Looked up from germline, CDR1 is LGHDT and CDR2 is YNNKEL (reference sequence). The CDR3 is 16 amino acids. V shed 6 bases and J 0 bases; nucleotides not matched to a gene: 6. In nucleotides, the CDR3 is TGTGCCAGCAGTTGGGTAGCGGGGGGGTACCAAGAGACCCAGTACTTC. This translates into CASSWVAGGYQETQYF.

This clonotype was counted between two and nine times. The chain couples TRBV2 to TRBJ1-2; D is ambiguous. In germline, CDR1 is SNHLY, CDR2 FYNNEI. This CDR3 spans 13 amino acids. V lost 3 bases, J lost 7 bases, and 12 bases lay in between. The CDR3: CASSDWELGGYTF. The CDR3 DNA reads TGTGCCAGCAGTGACTGGGAATTAGGTGGCTACACCTTC.

This clonotype was observed a handful of times. The J gene is TRBJ2-4, the V gene TRBV4-1; possibly TRBD2 for D (5 bases). The CDR3 is made up of 16 amino acids. V shed 0 bases and J shed 11 bases, with 20 bases lying between them. Germline V gene data show CDR1 as MGHRA and CDR2 as YSYEKL. The CDR3 region is CASSQDKRTSYSLQYF. Written as DNA, the CDR3 is TGCGCCAGCAGCCAAGATAAAAGGACTTCCTACAGTCTTCAGTACTTC.

The chain couples TRBV9 to TRBJ2-1; weak D call: TRBD2 (5 bases). Deletions cut 2 bases from V and 6 bases from J, with 12 bases between. The germline CDR1 and CDR2 sequences are SGDLS and YYNGEE. There are 14 residues in the CDR3. CDR3 sequence reads: CASSVKLGGNEQFF. In nucleotides, the CDR3 is TGTGCCAGCAGCGTCAAACTAGGTGGCAATGAGCAGTTCTTC.

This clonotype occurred a few times. Since the CDR3 does not end with the conserved phenylalanine or tryptophan, this likely comes from a read error. V and J are TRBV12-3 or TRBV12-4 and TRBJ1-6; D gene uncertain. The V end was cut by 6 bases, the J end by 4 bases, with 10 bases between. This CDR3 is 14 amino acids long. Here the CDR3 DNA reads TGTGCCAGCAGCGGCCTAACTTATAATTCACCCCTCCACCTT. Protein: CASSGLTYNSPLHL.

This clonotype was recorded many times. The genes are TRBV5-1 and TRBJ2-2; D is possibly TRBD1 or TRBD2 (6 bases each). This CDR3 comprises 15 residues. Germline V CDR1 and CDR2: SGHRS, YFSETQ. V lost 4 bases and J 0 bases, leaving 10 bases between the germline ends. CDR3 bases: TGCGCCAGCAGCGGAGGGGGAACGAACACCGGGGAGCTGTTTTTT. Protein sequence: CASSGGGTNTGELFF.

The sample holds many counts of this clonotype. The chain joins TRBV12-3 or TRBV12-4 to TRBJ2-5; the match to TRBD2 covers 8 bases. The J segment lost 5 bases and the V segment lost 7 bases, leaving 15 bases of the junction unmatched. The CDR3 totals 16 residues. This chain's CDR3 is CASILPPGLVFETQYF. DNA of the CDR3: TGTGCCAGCATCCTCCCCCCGGGACTAGTTTTTGAGACCCAGTACTTC.

The table lists this clonotype with many counts. The rearrangement uses TRBV7-8 and TRBJ1-5; D gene unclear. V lost 2 bases, J lost 5 bases, and 13 bases lay in between. In germline, CDR1 is SGHVS, CDR2 FQNEAQ. This CDR3 is built from 15 residues. The CDR3 coding sequence is TGTGCCAGCAGCTTACGGTTCCGGGTAGATCAGCCCCAGCATTTT. As protein: CASSLRFRVDQPQHF.